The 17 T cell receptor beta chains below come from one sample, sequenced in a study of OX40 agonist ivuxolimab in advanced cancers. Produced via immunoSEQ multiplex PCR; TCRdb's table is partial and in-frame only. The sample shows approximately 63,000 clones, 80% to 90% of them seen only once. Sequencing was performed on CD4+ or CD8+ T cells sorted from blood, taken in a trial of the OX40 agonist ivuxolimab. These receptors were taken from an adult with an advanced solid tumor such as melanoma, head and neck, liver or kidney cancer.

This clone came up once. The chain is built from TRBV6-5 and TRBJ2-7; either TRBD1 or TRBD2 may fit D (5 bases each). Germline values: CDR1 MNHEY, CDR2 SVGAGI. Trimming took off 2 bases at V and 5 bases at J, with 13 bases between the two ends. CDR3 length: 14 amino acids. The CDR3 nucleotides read TGTGCCAGCAGTTACGGTGGGGGATCGGACGAGCAGTACTTC. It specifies CASSYGGGSDEQYF.

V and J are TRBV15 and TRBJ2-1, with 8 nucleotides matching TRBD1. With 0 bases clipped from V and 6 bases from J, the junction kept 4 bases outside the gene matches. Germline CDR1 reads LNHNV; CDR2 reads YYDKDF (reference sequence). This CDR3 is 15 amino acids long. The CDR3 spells CATSRDQGASNEQFF. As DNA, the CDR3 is TGTGCCACCAGCAGAGATCAGGGGGCTAGCAATGAGCAGTTCTTC.

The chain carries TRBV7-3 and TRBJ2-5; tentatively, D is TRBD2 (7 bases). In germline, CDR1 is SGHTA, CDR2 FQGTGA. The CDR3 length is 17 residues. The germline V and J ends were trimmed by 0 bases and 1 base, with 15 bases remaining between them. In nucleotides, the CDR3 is TGTGCCAGCAGCTTAACAGGTGGCGGGGGCCTCCAAGAGACCCAGTACTTC. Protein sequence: CASSLTGGGGLQETQYF. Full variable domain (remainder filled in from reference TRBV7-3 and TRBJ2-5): GAGVSQTPSNKVTEKGKYVELRCDPISGHTALYWYRQSLGQGPEFLIYFQGTGAADDSGLPNDRFFAVRPEGSVSTLKIQRTERGDSAVYLCASSLTGGGGLQETQYFGPGTRLLVL.

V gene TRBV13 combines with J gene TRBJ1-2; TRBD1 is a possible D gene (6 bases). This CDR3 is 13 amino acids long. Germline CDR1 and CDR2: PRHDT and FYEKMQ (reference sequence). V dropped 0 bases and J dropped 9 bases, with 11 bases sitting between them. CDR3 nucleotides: TGTGCCAGCAGCTTAGGGGGGGCTATAAGCTACACCTTC. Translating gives CASSLGGAISYTF. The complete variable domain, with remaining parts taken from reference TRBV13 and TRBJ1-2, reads AAGVIQSPRHLIKEKRETATLKCYPIPRHDTVYWYQQGPGQDPQFLISFYEKMQSDKGSIPDRFSAQQFSDYHSELNMSSLELGDSALYFCASSLGGAISYTFGSGTRLTVV.

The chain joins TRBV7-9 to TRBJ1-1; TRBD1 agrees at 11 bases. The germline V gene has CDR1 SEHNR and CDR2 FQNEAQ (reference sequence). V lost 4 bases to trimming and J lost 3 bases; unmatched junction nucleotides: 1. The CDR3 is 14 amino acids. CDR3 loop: CASSWGQGDTEAFF. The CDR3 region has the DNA TGTGCCAGCAGCTGGGGACAGGGGGACACTGAAGCTTTCTTT.

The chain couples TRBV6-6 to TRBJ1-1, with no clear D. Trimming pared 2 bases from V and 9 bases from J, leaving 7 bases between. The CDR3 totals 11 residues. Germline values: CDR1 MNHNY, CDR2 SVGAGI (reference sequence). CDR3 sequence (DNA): TGTGCCAGCAGTTACGGGATTCAAGCTTTCTTT. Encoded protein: CASSYGIQAFF.

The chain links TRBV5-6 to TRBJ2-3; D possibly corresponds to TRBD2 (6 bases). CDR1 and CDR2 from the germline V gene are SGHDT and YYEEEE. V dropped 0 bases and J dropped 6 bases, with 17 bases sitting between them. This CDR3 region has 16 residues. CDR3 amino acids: CASSLEASALPDTQYF. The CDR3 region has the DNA TGTGCCAGCAGCTTGGAGGCTAGCGCGCTCCCCGATACGCAGTATTTT. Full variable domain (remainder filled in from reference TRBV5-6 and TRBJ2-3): DAGVTQSPTHLIKTRGQQVTLRCSPKSGHDTVSWYQQALGQGPQFIFQYYEEEERQRGNFPDRFSGHQFPNYSSELNVNALLLGDSALYLCASSLEASALPDTQYFGPGTRLTVL.

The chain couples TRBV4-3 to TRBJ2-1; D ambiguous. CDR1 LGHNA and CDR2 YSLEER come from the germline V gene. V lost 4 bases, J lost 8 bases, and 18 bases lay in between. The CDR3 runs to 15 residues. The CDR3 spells CASSPRHARADEQFF. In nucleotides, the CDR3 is TGCGCCAGCAGCCCCCGTCACGCCCGCGCGGATGAGCAGTTCTTC.

For the CDR3, the DNA is TGCGCCAGCAGCCAGGGTAGACTAGCGGGAGGGGCAGATACGCAGTATTTT. This sequence encodes CASSQGRLAGGADTQYF. The chain employs TRBV4-3 and TRBJ2-3, with 14 bases that match TRBD2. The CDR3 has 17 amino acids. V trimming: 3 bases; J trimming: 4 bases; junction bases outside the gene matches: 6. Germline CDR1 and CDR2: LGHNA and YSLEER.

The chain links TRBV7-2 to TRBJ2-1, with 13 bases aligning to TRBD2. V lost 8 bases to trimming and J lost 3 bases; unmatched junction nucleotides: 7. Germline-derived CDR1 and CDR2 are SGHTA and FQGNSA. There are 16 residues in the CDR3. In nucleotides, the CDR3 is TGTGCCAGCTCAAGGACTAGCGGGAGCATCTACAATGAGCAGTTCTTC. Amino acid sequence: CASSRTSGSIYNEQFF.

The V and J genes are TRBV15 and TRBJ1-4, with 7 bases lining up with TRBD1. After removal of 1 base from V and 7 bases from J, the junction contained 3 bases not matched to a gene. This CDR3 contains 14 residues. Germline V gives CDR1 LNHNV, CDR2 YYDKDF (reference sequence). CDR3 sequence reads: CATSRADRVEKLFF. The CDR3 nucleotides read TGTGCCACCAGCAGAGCCGACAGGGTTGAAAAACTGTTTTTT.

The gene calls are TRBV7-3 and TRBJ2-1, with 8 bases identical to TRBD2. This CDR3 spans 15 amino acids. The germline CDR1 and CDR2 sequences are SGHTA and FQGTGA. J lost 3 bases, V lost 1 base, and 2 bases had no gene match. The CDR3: CASSLIGGDYNEQFF. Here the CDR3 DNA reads TGTGCCAGCAGCTTAATCGGGGGGGACTACAATGAGCAGTTCTTC.

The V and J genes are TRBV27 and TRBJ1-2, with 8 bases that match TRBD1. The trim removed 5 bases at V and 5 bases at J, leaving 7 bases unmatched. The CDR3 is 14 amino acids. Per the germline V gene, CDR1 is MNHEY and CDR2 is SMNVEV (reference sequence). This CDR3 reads CASSAQGAWYGYTF. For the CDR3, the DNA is TGTGCCAGCAGTGCCCAGGGGGCCTGGTATGGCTACACCTTC.

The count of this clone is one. CDR3 region: CASSLGAGGTKNEQFF. The DNA of the CDR3 is TGTGCCAGCAGCTTAGGAGCGGGAGGTACCAAAAATGAGCAGTTCTTC. The chain combines TRBV7-9 with TRBJ2-1; 9 positions match TRBD2. The J segment lost 7 bases and the V segment lost 1 base, leaving 8 bases of the junction unmatched. This CDR3 comprises 16 residues. Germline lookup yields CDR1 SEHNR and CDR2 FQNEAQ (reference sequence).

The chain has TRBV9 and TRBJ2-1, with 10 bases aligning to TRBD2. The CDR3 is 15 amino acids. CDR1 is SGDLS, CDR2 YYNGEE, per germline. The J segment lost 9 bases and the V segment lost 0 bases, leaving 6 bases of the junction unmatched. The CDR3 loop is CASSVGSGGAAEQFF. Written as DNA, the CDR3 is TGTGCCAGCAGCGTAGGCAGCGGGGGGGCGGCTGAGCAGTTCTTC.

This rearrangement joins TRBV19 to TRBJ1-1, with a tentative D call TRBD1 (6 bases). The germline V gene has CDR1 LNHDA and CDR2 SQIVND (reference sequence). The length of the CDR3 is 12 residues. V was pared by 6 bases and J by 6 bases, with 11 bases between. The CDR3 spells CASRLQGPEAFF. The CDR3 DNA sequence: TGTGCCAGTAGGCTACAGGGCCCTGAAGCTTTCTTT.

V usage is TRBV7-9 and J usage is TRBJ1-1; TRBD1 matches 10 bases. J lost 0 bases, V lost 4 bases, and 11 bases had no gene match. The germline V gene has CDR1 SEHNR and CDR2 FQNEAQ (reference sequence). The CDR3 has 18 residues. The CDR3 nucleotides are TGTGCCAGCAGCTCCGAGACAGGGGGCTACTTCATGAACACTGAAGCTTTCTTT. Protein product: CASSSETGGYFMNTEAFF.